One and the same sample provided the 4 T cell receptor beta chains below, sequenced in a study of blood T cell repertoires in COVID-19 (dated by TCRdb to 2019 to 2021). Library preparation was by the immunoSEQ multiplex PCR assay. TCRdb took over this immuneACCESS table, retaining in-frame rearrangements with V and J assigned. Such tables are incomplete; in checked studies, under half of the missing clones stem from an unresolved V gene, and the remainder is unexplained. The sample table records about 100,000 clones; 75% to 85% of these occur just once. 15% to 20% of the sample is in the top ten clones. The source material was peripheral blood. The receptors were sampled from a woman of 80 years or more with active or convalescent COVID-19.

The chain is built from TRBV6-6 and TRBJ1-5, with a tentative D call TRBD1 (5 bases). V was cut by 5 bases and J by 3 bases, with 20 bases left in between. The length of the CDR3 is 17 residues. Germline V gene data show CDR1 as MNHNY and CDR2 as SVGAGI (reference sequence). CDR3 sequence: CASSPTGILGINQPQHF. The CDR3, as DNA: TGTGCCAGCAGTCCCACAGGCATTCTGGGTATCAATCAGCCCCAGCATTTT.

The CDR3: CASSFREYQPQHF. DNA for the CDR3: TGTGCCAGCAGTTTCCGGGAGTATCAGCCCCAGCATTTT. The V gene is TRBV27, the J gene TRBJ1-5; D gene uncertain. Per germline, CDR1 MNHEY and CDR2 SMNVEV (reference sequence). Trimming pared 3 bases from V and 5 bases from J, leaving 8 bases between. This CDR3 has 13 residues.

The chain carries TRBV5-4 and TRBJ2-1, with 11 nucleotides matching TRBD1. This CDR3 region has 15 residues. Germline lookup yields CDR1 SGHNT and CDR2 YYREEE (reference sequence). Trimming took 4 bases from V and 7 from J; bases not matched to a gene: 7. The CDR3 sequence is CASSQDRGRWNEQFF. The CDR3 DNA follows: TGTGCCAGCAGCCAGGACAGGGGGCGCTGGAATGAGCAGTTCTTC.

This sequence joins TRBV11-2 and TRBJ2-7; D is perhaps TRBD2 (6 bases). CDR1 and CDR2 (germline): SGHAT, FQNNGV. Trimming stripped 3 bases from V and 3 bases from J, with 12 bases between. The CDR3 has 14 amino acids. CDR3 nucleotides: TGTGCCAGCAGCTTCCAGGGAGGATACTACGAGCAGTACTTC. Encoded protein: CASSFQGGYYEQYF.